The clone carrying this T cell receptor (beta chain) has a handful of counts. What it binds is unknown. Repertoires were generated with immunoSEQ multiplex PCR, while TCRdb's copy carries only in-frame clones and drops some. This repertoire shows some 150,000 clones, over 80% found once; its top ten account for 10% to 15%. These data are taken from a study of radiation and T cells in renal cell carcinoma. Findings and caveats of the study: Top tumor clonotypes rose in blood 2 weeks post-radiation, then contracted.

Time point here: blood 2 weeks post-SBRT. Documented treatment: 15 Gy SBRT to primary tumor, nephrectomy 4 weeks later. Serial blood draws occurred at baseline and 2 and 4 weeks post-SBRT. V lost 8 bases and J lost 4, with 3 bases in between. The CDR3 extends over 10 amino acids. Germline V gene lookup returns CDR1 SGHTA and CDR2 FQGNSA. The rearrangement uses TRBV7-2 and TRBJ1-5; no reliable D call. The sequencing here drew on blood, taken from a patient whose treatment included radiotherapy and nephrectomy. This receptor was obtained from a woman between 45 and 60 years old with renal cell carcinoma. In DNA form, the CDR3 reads TGTGCCAGCGGAAATCAGCCCCAGCATTTT. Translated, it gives CASGNQPQHF.